This TCR beta chain was observed in a study of response to subunit inactivated influenza vaccine. This CDR3 has 14 residues. The V and J ends lost 5 bases and 7 bases, in that order; junction bases with no gene match: 10. TCRdb itself ran the RT-PCR reads through MiXCR, one entry per CDR3 protein. The profile shows some 540,000 distinct CDR3 sequences, under 25% of them singletons. The sample also formed part of further work on T cells expressing NK-cell markers. In that study: It was by 5'RACE template switching with UMIs that TCR beta cDNA was made. It was from sorted CD3+CD56+NKG2C+, CD3+CD56+NKG2C- and CD3+CD56-NKG2C+ T cells that TCR beta repertoires came. Seven of the eight sequenced donors were classified as HCMV-seropositive, and one was classified as seronegative. The authors applied an anti-gamma-delta TCR antibody in several experiments, and it restricted sorting to alpha-beta TCR T cells. A range of roughly 1.0-7.0% of CD8+ T cells consisted of dominant NKG2C+ clonotypes in more than five donors.

The clonotype originates from a man aged 50-60 years who received an inactivated influenza vaccine. The chain carries TRBV12-3 or TRBV12-4 and TRBJ2-5; 7 bases line up with TRBD1. Sequencing was performed on CD4+ T cells sorted from PBMCs, taken 11 to 12 days after vaccination. The CDR3 DNA sequence: TGTGCCAGCAGTATTACAGGGGTCTTCGGGACCCAGTACTTC. It yields the protein CASSITGVFGTQYF.